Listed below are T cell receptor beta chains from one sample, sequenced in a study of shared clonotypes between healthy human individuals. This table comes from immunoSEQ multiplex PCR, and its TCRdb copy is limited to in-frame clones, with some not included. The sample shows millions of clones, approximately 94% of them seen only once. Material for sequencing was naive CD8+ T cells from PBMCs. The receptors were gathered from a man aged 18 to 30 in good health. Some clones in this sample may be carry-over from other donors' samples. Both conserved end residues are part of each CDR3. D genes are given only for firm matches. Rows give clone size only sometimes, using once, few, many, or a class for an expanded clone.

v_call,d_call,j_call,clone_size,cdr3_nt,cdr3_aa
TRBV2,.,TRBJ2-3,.,TGTGCCAGCAGTGAAAGCCTCGTCGGGGCCTCTAGGGCAGATACGCAGTATTTT,CASSESLVGASRADTQYF
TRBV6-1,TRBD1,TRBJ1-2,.,TGTGCCAGCAGTGAAGCGGGGACAGGGTATGGCTACACCTTC,CASSEAGTGYGYTF
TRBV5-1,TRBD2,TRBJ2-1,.,TGCGCCAGCAGCTTGTACGGGGGAGGGCGGGACAATGAGCAGTTCTTC,CASSLYGGGRDNEQFF
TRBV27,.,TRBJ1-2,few,TGTGCCAGCAGTCCCACTGGGACCGAGGGCTACACCTTC,CASSPTGTEGYTF
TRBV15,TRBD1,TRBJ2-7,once,TGTGCCACCAGCACCCGGACAGGGAGAGATTACGAGCAGTACTTC,CATSTRTGRDYEQYF
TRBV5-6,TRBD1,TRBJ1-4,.,TGTGCCAGCAGCTACGGACAGGGGCAAGAAAAACTGTTTTTT,CASSYGQGQEKLFF
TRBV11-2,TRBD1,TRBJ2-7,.,TGTGCCAGCAGCACAACGACAGGGGGTTGGGAGTCCTACGAGCAGTACTTC,CASSTTTGGWESYEQYF
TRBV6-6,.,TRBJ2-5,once,TGTGCCAGCAGCCCGATGGCGGGGGCACGAGAGACCCAGTACTTC,CASSPMAGARETQYF
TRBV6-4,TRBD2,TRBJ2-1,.,TGTGCCAGCAGTCCCAGCGGGAGCGGCAATGAGCAGTTCTTC,CASSPSGSGNEQFF
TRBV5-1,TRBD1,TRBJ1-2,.,TGCGCCAGCAGCCCCACACTACGAGGACAGGGCCTATATGGCTACACCTTC,CASSPTLRGQGLYGYTF
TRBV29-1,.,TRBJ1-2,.,TGCAGCGTTGAACGGGTTGGGCCCGAGGGGGGAAATAACTATGGCTACACCTTC,CSVERVGPEGGNNYGYTF
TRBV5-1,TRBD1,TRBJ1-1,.,TGCGCCAGCAGCCCGGGACAGAGGAACACTGAAGCTTTCTTT,CASSPGQRNTEAFF
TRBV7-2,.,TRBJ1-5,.,TGTGCCAGCAGCTTATTCAGGGGCAGCAATCAGCCCCAGCATTTT,CASSLFRGSNQPQHF
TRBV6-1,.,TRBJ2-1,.,TGTGCCAGCAGTGAATGGTACGCGGACAGCTACAATGAGCAGTTCTTC,CASSEWYADSYNEQFF
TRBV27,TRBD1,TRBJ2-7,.,TGTGCCAGCAGTCCTCGGGACAGGGGGGGTTTCTACGAGCAGTACTTC,CASSPRDRGGFYEQYF
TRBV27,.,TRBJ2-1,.,TGTGCCAGCAGTTTATCCCCCCGGAGCGGACACAATGAGCAGTTCTTC,CASSLSPRSGHNEQFF
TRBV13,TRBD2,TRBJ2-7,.,TGTGCCAGCAGCTTACTAGCGGGAATTTTCTACGAGCAGTACTTC,CASSLLAGIFYEQYF
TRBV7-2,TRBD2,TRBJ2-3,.,TGTGCCAGCAGCCTGGGACTAGCGGAGTCGTTTCGCACAGATACGCAGTATTTT,CASSLGLAESFRTDTQYF
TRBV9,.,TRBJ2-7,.,TGTGCCAGCAGCCCGAGGCGGGAAGCCTACGAGCAGTACTTC,CASSPRREAYEQYF
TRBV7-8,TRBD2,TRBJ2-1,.,TGTGCCAGCAGCTTCGATTTAAGCGGGAGGGGCGATGAGCAGTTCTTC,CASSFDLSGRGDEQFF
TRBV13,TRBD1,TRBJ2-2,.,TGTGCCAGCAGCCACAGGGGAACGTACGCGAACACCGGGGAGCTGTTTTTT,CASSHRGTYANTGELFF
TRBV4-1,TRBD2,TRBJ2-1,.,TGCGCCAGCAGCCAAGATGGGCTAGCGGGAGGTGTTGAGCAGTTCTTC,CASSQDGLAGGVEQFF
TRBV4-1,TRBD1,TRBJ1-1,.,TGCGCCAGCAGCCAGGGAGGGAGGGGGCGAGGGTGGACTGAAGCTTTCTTT,CASSQGGRGRGWTEAFF
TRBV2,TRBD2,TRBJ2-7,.,TGTGCCAGCAGTGAGTCTCGGGGCCTAGCGGGCGAGCAGTACTTC,CASSESRGLAGEQYF